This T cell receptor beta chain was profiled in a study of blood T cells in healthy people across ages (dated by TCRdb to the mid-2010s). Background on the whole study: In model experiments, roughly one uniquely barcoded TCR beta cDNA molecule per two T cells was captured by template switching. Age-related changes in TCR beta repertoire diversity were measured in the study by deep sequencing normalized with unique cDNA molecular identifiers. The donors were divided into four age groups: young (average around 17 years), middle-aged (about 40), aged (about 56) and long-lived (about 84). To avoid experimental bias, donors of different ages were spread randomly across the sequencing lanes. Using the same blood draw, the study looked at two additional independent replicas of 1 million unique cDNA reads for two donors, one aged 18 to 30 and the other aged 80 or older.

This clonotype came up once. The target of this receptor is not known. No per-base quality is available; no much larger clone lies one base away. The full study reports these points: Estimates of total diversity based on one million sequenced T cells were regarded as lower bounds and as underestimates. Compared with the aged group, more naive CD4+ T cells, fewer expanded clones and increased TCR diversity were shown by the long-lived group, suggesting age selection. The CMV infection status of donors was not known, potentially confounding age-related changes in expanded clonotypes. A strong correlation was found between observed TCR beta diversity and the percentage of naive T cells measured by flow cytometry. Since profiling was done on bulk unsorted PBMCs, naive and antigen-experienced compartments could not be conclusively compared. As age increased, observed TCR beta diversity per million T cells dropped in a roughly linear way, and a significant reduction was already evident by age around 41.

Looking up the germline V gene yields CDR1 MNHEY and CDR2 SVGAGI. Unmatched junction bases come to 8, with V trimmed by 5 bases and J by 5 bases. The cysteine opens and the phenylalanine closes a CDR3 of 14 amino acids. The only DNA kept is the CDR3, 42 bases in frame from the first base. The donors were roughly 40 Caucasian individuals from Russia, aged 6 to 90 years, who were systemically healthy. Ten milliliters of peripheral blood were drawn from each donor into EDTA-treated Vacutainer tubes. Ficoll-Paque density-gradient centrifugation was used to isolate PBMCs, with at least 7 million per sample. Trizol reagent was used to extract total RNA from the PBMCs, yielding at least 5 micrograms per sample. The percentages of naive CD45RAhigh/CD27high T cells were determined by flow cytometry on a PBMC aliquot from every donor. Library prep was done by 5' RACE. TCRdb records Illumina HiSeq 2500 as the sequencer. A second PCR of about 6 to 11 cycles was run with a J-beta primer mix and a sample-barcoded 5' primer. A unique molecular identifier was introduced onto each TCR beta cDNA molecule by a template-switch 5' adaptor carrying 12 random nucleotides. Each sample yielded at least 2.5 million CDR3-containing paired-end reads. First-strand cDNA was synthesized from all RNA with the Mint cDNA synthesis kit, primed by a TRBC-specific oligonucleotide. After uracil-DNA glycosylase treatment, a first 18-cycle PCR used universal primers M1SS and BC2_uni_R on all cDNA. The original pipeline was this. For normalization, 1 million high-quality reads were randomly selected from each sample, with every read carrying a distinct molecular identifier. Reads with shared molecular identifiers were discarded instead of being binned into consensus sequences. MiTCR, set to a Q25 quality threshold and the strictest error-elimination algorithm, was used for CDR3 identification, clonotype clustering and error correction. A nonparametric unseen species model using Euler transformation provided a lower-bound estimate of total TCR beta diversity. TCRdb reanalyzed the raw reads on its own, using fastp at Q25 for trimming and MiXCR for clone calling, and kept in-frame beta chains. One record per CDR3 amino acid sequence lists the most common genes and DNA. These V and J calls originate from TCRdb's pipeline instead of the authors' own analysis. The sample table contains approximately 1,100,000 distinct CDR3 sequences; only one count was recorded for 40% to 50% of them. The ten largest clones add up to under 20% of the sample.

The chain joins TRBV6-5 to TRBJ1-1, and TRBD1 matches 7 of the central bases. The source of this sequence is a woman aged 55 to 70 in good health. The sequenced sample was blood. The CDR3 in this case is CASSGRGPETEAFF. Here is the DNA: TGTGCCAGCAGTGGTAGGGGGCCCGAGACTGAAGCTTTCTTT.